The next 11 T cell receptor beta chains were all read from a single sample in a study of graft-versus-host responses after intestinal transplantation. These receptors have no known antigen. Here immunoSEQ multiplex PCR was the method, and the copy in TCRdb shows in-frame clones only, minus some. The sample shows some 95,000 clones, over 75% of them seen only once. The source was unstimulated CD8+ T cells sorted from spleen or lymph node cells, collected before intestinal transplant. The receptors originated from a human donor who received an intestinal transplant.

This clone has only one observation. J is TRBJ1-5 and V is TRBV5-5; 8 nucleotides agree with TRBD1. The trim removed 4 bases at V and 4 bases at J, leaving 4 bases unmatched. CDR3 size: 14 residues. Germline assignment: CDR1 SGHKS and CDR2 YYEKEE (reference sequence). CDR3 nucleotides: TGTGCCAGCAGCGCCACAGGGGGGAATCAGCCCCAGCATTTT. Translating it yields CASSATGGNQPQHF.

This chain links TRBV6-5 with TRBJ1-2; 9 positions agree with TRBD1. From germline, CDR1 is MNHEY and CDR2 SVGAGI. The CDR3 contains 14 residues. The V segment lost 6 bases and the J segment 5 bases; nucleotides outside the gene matches: 7. The CDR3 DNA reads TGTGCCAGCAGCACCGACAGGGGGTCGTATGGCTACACCTTC. This sequence encodes CASSTDRGSYGYTF.

The chain combines TRBV6-5 with TRBJ2-2; weak D call: TRBD2 (6 bases). The CDR3 length is 13 residues. The germline gives CDR1 MNHEY, CDR2 SVGAGI. Trimming removed 2 bases at V and 8 bases at J, with 9 bases between. DNA of the CDR3: TGTGCCAGCAGTTACGGGGAGGAAGGGGAGCTGTTTTTT. Translated, it gives CASSYGEEGELFF.

The chain links TRBV4-3 to TRBJ2-1; tentative D call: TRBD1 (5 bases). The germline CDR1 and CDR2 sequences are LGHNA and YSLEER. Trimming pared 0 bases from V and 9 bases from J, leaving 21 bases between. CDR3 length equals 17 residues. CDR3: CASSQDLVARPTGEQFF. CDR3 DNA sequence: TGCGCCAGCAGCCAAGACTTGGTAGCCAGGCCAACAGGTGAGCAGTTCTTC.

The gene calls are TRBV4-3 and TRBJ2-2, with D tentatively TRBD2 (6 bases). Deletions cut 4 bases from V and 9 bases from J, with 9 bases between. The CDR3 is 12 residues long. Per germline, CDR1 LGHNA and CDR2 YSLEER. In nucleotides, the CDR3 is TGCGCCAGCAGCCCCGGGGGTTGGGAGCTGTTTTTT. Amino acid sequence: CASSPGGWELFF.

The CDR3 DNA follows: TGCGCCAGCAGCCAAGCCAGGGGTTTGACAGATACGCAGTATTTT. Protein: CASSQARGLTDTQYF. The chain recombines TRBV4-3 with TRBJ2-3; TRBD1 is a possible D gene (6 bases). The germline gives CDR1 LGHNA, CDR2 YSLEER. Trimming took 1 base from V and 3 from J, leaving 11 bases between them. CDR3 size: 15 residues.

The chain has TRBV19 and TRBJ2-1; no reliable D call. V was cut by 2 bases and J by 9 bases, with 5 bases left in between. CDR3 length: 11 residues. Germline CDR1 is LNHDA and CDR2 is SQIVND (reference sequence). The CDR3: CASSIPSEQFF. The DNA of the CDR3 is TGTGCCAGTAGTATACCGAGTGAGCAGTTCTTC.

V usage is TRBV2 and J usage is TRBJ1-1, with TRBD1 matching over 7 bases. Trimming at V came to 1 base and at J to 1 base, leaving 0 bases not matched to a gene. The CDR3 runs 14 residues. The germline V gene has CDR1 SNHLY and CDR2 FYNNEI. The CDR3 nucleotides read TGTGCCAGCAGTGAAGGGACAGGGAACACTGAAGCTTTCTTT. Amino acid sequence: CASSEGTGNTEAFF.

The rearrangement joins TRBV18 to TRBJ2-3; D might be TRBD2 (5 bases). The germline gives CDR1 KGHSH, CDR2 LQKENI. The V gene lost 0 bases and the J gene lost 3 bases, with 7 bases spanning the gap. The CDR3 spans 14 residues. The DNA of the CDR3 is TGTGCCAGCTCACCACCGAGGGAGACAGATACGCAGTATTTT. Amino acids: CASSPPRETDTQYF. The variable domain in full, completed from reference TRBV18 and TRBJ2-3, reads NAGVMQNPRHLVRRRGQEARLRCSPMKGHSHVYWYRQLPEEGLKFMVYLQKENIIDESGMPKERFSAEFPKEGPSILRIQQVVRGDSAAYFCASSPPRETDTQYFGPGTRLTVL.

J is TRBJ2-7 and V is TRBV7-9; 9 bases are shared with TRBD1. CDR1 is SEHNR and CDR2 is FQNEAQ in the germline V gene (reference sequence). The V segment lost 4 bases and the J segment 3 bases; nucleotides outside the gene matches: 4. The CDR3 covers 14 residues. The CDR3 bases are TGTGCCAGCAGCTCGACAGGGGGTGACTACGAGCAGTACTTC. Protein product: CASSSTGGDYEQYF.

This clone was detected once. The V call is TRBV6-4, the J call TRBJ1-2; TRBD1 matches at 7 bases. This CDR3 is built from 13 residues. V was clipped by 5 bases and J by 4 bases; unmatched bases: 4. Germline V CDR1 and CDR2: MRHNA, SNTAGT. CDR3 DNA: TGTGCCAGCAGTTCACAGGGGACCTATGGCTACACCTTC. Translated, it gives CASSSQGTYGYTF.